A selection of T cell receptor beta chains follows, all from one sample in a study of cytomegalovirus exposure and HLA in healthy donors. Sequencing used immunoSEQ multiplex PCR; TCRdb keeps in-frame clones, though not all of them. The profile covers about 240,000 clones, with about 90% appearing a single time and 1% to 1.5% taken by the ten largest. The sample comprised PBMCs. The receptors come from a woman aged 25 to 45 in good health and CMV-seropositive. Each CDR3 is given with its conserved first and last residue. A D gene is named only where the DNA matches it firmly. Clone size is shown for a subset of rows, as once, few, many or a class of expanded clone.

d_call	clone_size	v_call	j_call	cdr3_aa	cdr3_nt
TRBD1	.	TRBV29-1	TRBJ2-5	CSVRQGQETQYF	TGCAGCGTCAGACAGGGGCAAGAGACCCAGTACTTC
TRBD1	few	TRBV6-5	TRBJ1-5	CASSRGTGNQPQHF	TGTGCCAGCAGCCGCGGGACAGGGAATCAGCCCCAGCATTTT
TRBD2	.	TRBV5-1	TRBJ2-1	CASSLLAGGQGNEQFF	TGCGCCAGCAGCTTACTAGCGGGAGGCCAGGGCAATGAGCAGTTCTTC
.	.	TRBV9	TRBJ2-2	CASSVQQTNTGELFF	TGTGCCAGCAGCGTACAACAGACGAACACCGGGGAGCTGTTTTTT
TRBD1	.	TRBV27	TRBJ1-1	CASSPVGTATEAFF	TGTGCCAGCAGTCCGGTCGGGACAGCCACTGAAGCTTTCTTT
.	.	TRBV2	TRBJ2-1	CASTDGWQEGEQFF	TGTGCCAGCACCGACGGGTGGCAGGAGGGTGAGCAGTTCTTC
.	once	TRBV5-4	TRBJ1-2	CASSSTQGSNYGYTF	TGTGCCAGCAGCTCGACACAGGGATCTAACTATGGCTACACCTTC
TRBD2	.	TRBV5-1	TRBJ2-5	CASSEREVWETQYF	TGCGCCAGCTCTGAGCGGGAGGTCTGGGAGACCCAGTACTTC
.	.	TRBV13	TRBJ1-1	CASSLGGQVLNTEAFF	TGTGCCAGCAGCTTAGGGGGGCAGGTTTTAAACACTGAAGCTTTCTTT
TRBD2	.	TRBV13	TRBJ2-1	CASSLLAGPYNEQFF	TGTGCCAGCAGCTTACTAGCGGGACCTTACAATGAGCAGTTCTTC
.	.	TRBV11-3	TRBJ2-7	CASSLQRLSYEQYF	TGTGCCAGCAGCTTACAGCGACTTTCCTACGAGCAGTACTTC
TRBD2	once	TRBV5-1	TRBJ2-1	CATTWTSGNNEQFF	TGCGCCACCACCTGGACTAGCGGTAACAATGAGCAGTTCTTC
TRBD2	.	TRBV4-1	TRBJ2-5	CASSQGGSGRGGTQYF	TGCGCCAGCAGCCAAGGGGGTAGCGGGCGGGGGGGGACCCAGTACTTC
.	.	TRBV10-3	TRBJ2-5	CAISVRGQETQYF	TGTGCCATCAGTGTTCGGGGCCAAGAGACCCAGTACTTC
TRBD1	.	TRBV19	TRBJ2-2	CASRDRGRPGELFF	TGTGCCAGTAGGGACAGGGGGCGACCCGGGGAGCTGTTTTTT
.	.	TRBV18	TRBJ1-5	CASSPGGPAYNQPQHF	TGTGCCAGCTCACCGGGAGGGCCAGCCTACAATCAGCCCCAGCATTTT
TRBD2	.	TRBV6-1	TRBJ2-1	CASSDRGTSGYNEQFF	TGTGCCAGCAGTGATAGGGGGACTAGCGGGTACAATGAGCAGTTCTTC
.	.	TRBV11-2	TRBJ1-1	CASRTTLNTEAFF	TGTGCCAGCAGAACGACATTGAACACTGAAGCTTTCTTT
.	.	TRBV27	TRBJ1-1	CASFWFPGTEAFF	TGTGCCAGCTTTTGGTTTCCCGGCACTGAAGCTTTCTTT
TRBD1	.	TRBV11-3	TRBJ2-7	CASSLETLPGQSRWEQYF	TGTGCCAGCAGCTTAGAGACCTTACCGGGACAGTCCCGATGGGAGCAGTACTTC
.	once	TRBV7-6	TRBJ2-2	CASTNRNTGELFF	TGTGCCAGCACCAACAGGAACACCGGGGAGCTGTTTTTT
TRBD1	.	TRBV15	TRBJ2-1	CATRRTTGASYNEQFF	TGTGCCACCAGAAGAACGACAGGGGCGTCCTACAATGAGCAGTTCTTC
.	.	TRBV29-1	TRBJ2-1	CSVEEGPIF	TGCAGCGTTGAGGAGGGGCCGATCTTC
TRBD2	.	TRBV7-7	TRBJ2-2	CASSLSVGRGAGELFF	TGTGCCAGCAGCTTGTCGGTGGGGAGGGGCGCCGGGGAGCTGTTTTTT
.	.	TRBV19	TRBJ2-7	CASSMGQGLTYEQYF	TGTGCCAGTAGTATGGGTCAGGGGTTGACCTACGAGCAGTACTTC
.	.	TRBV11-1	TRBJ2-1	CASRSYNEQFF	TGTGCCAGCCGGAGCTACAATGAGCAGTTCTTC
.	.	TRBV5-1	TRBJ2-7	CASSLRDNNYEQYF	TGCGCCAGCAGCCTTAGGGACAACAACTACGAGCAGTACTTC
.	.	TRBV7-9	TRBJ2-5	CASSPPVGAWVQETQYF	TGTGCCAGCAGCCCACCGGTGGGGGCTTGGGTCCAAGAGACCCAGTACTTC